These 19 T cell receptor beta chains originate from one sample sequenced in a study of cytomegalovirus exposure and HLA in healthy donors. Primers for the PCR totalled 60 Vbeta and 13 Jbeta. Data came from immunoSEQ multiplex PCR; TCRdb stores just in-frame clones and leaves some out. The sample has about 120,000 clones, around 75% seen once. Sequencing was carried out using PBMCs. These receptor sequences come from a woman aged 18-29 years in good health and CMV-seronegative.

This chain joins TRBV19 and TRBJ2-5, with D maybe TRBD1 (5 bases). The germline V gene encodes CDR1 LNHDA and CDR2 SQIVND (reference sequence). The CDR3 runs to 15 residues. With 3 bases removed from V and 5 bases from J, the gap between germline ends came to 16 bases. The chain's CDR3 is CASSITAQGYETQYF. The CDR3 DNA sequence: TGTGCCAGTAGTATCACCGCCCAGGGTTACGAGACCCAGTACTTC.

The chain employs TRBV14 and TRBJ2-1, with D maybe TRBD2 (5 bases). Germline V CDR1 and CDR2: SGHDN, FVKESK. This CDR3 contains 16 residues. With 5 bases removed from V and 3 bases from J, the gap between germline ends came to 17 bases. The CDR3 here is CASSSRVGDIYNEQFF. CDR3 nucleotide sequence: TGTGCCAGCAGCTCGAGGGTAGGTGATATCTACAATGAGCAGTTCTTC.

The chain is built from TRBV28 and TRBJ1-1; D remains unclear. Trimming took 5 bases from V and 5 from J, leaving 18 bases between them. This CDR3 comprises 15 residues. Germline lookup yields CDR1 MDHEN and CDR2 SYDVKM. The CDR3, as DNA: TGTGCCAGCAGTCCCCTCCGGCGGTCGAGGACTGAAGCTTTCTTT. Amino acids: CASSPLRRSRTEAFF. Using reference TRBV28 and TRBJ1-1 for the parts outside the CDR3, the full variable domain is DVKVTQSSRYLVKRTGEKVFLECVQDMDHENMFWYRQDPGLGLRLIYFSYDVKMKEKGDIPEGYSVSREKKERFSLILESASTNQTSMYLCASSPLRRSRTEAFFGQGTRLTVV.

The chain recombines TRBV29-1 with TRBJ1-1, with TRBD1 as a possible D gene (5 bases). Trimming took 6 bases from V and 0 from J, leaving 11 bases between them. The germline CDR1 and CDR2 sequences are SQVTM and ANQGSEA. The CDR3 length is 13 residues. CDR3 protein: CSVDSDMNTEAFF. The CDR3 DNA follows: TGCAGCGTAGACAGCGACATGAACACTGAAGCTTTCTTT.

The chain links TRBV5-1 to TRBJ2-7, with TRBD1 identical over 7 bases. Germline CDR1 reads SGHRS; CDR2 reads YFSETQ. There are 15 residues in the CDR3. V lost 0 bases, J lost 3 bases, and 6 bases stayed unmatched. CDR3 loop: CASSLAATGDYEQYF. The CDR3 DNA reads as TGCGCCAGCAGCTTGGCCGCCACAGGGGACTACGAGCAGTACTTC.

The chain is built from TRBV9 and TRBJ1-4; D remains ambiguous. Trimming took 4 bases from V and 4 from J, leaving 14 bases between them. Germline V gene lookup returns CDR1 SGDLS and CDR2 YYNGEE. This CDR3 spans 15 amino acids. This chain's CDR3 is CASSIGRDGNEKLFF. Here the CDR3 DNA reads TGTGCCAGCAGCATAGGAAGAGATGGTAATGAAAAACTGTTTTTT.

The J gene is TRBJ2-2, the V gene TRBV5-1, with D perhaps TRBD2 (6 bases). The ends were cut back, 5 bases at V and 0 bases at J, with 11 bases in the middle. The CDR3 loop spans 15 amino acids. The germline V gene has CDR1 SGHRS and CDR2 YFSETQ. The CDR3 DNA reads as TGCGCCAGCAGTGGAGGGACTTCGAACACCGGGGAGCTGTTTTTT. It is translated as CASSGGTSNTGELFF.

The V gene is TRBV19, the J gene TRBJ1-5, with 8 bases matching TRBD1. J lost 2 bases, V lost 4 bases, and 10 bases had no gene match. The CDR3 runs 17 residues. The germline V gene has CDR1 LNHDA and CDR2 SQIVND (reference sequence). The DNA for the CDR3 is TGTGCCAGTAGTAATGTCGGACAGGGCATGGGCAATCAGCCCCAGCATTTT. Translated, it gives CASSNVGQGMGNQPQHF. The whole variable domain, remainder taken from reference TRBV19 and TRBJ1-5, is DGGITQSPKYLFRKEGQNVTLSCEQNLNHDAMYWYRQDPGQGLRLIYYSQIVNDFQKGDIAEGYSVSREKKESFPLTVTSAQKNPTAFYLCASSNVGQGMGNQPQHFGDGTRLSIL.

In nucleotides, the CDR3 is TGCAGCGTGGGAGGAACTTACAATGAGCAGTTCTTC. Translation: CSVGGTYNEQFF. The chain employs TRBV29-1 and TRBJ2-1, with D perhaps TRBD2 (6 bases). Trimming shortened V by 6 bases and J by 4 bases, and 10 bases separated the two germline ends. The CDR3 spans 12 residues. Germline V gives CDR1 SQVTM, CDR2 ANQGSEA.

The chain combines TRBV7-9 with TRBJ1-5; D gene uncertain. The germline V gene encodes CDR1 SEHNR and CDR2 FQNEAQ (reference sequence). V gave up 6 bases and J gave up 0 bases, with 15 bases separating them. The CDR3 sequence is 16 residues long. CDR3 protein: CASSSAGGDSNQPQHF. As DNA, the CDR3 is TGTGCCAGCAGTTCTGCGGGTGGCGATAGCAATCAGCCCCAGCATTTT. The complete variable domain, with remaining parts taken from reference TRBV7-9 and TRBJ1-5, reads DTGVSQNPRHKITKRGQNVTFRCDPISEHNRLYWYRQTLGQGPEFLTYFQNEAQLEKSRLLSDRFSAERPKGSFSTLEIQRTEQGDSAMYLCASSSAGGDSNQPQHFGDGTRLSIL.

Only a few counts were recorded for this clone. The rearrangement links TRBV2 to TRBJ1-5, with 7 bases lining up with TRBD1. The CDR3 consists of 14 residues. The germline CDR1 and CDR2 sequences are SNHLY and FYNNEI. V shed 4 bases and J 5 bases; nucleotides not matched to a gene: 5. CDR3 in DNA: TGTGCCAGCAGTGGACAGGGCAGGTATCAGCCCCAGCATTTT. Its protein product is CASSGQGRYQPQHF.

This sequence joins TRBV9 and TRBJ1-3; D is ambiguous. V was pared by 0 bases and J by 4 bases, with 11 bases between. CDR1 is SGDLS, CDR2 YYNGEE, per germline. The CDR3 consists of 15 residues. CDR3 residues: CASSVAVSTGNTIYF. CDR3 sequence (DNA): TGTGCCAGCAGCGTAGCGGTGTCTACGGGAAACACCATATATTTT. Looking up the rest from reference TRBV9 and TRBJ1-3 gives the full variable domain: DSGVTQTPKHLITATGQRVTLRCSPRSGDLSVYWYQQSLDQGLQFLIQYYNGEERAKGNILERFSAQQFPDLHSELNLSSLELGDSALYFCASSVAVSTGNTIYFGEGSWLTVV.

Written as DNA, the CDR3 is TGTGCCAGCAGCTTAGTAGCAGCAAATAATGAAAAACTGTTTTTT. The encoded protein is CASSLVAANNEKLFF. The chain combines TRBV7-2 with TRBJ1-4; D gene unclear. The length of the CDR3 is 15 residues. Trimming stripped 1 base from V and 4 bases from J, with 10 bases between. Germline values: CDR1 SGHTA, CDR2 FQGNSA.

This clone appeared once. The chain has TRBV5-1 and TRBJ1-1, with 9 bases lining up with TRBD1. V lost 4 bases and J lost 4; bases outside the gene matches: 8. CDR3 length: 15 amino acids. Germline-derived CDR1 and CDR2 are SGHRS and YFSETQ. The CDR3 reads CASSQLGTGLTEAFF. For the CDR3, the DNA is TGCGCCAGCAGCCAGCTAGGGACAGGGCTCACTGAAGCTTTCTTT.

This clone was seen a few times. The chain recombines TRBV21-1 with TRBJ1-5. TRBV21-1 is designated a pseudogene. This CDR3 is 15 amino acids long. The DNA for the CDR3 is TGTGCCGTCATCCCCTGGGAGTGGGACAATCAGCCCCAGCATTTT. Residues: CAVIPWEWDNQPQHF.

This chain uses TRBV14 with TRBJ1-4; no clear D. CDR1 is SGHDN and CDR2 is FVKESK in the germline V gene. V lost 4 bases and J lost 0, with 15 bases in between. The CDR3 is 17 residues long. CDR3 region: CASSRRRDGATNEKLFF. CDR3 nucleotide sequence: TGTGCCAGCAGCCGGAGAAGAGACGGAGCAACTAATGAAAAACTGTTTTTT.

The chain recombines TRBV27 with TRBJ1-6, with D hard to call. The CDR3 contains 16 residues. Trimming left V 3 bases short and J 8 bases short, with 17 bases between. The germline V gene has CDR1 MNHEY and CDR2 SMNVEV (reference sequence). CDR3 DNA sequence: TGTGCCAGCAGTTTTTCCAGCGAGTACGTGGATTCACCCCTCCACTTT. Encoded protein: CASSFSSEYVDSPLHF.

The CDR3 sequence is CASSLGTGGLNQPQHF. The CDR3 nucleotides are TGTGCCAGCAGTTTAGGGACAGGGGGCTTGAATCAGCCCCAGCATTTT. The J gene is TRBJ1-5, the V gene TRBV6-5; 12 positions match TRBD1. CDR1 and CDR2 (germline): MNHEY, SVGAGI. The junction had 5 bases not matched to a gene; V was cut back by 4 bases and J by 4 bases. This CDR3 is 16 amino acids long.

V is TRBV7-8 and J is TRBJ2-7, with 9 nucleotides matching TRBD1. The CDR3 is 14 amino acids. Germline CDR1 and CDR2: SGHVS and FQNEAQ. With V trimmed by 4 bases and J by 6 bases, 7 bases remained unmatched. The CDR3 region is CASSSGQGSIEQYF. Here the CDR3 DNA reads TGTGCCAGCAGCTCGGGACAGGGTAGTATCGAGCAGTACTTC. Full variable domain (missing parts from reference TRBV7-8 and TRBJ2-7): GAGVSQSPRYKVAKRGQDVALRCDPISGHVSLFWYQQALGQGPEFLTYFQNEAQLDKSGLPSDRFFAERPEGSVSTLKIQRTQQEDSAVYLCASSSGQGSIEQYFGPGTRLTVT.